This T cell receptor beta chain was identified in a study of T cell changes during pregnancy in multiple sclerosis. There are 18 residues in the CDR3. Germline V lookup: CDR1 LNHDA, CDR2 SQIVND (reference sequence). Trimming took 2 bases from V and 1 from J; bases not matched to a gene: 10. The assay was immunoSEQ multiplex PCR, and TCRdb's table has in-frame clones only and misses some. The table lists about 60,000 clones, around 91% of them singletons, with approximately 5.8% in the top ten. Sequencing used peripheral blood, obtained in the third trimester of pregnancy. The chain combines TRBV19 with TRBJ1-2; 10 bases match TRBD1. This receptor was identified in a female donor in good health, enrolled as a control in a pregnancy study. CDR3 nucleotides: TGTGCCAGTAGTATATGGATGACAGGGGGCTTACTTAACTATGGCTACACCTTC. Protein product: CASSIWMTGGLLNYGYTF.